Listed below are T cell receptor beta chains from one sample, sequenced in a study of TIL therapy for anti-PD-1-resistant metastatic lung cancer. The protocol was immunoSEQ multiplex PCR, while the TCRdb copy is restricted to in-frame clones and leaves out a portion. The table includes 35,000 to 55,000 clones, roughly 85% detected once. The material was blood, obtained at baseline. The source is a man aged 70-80 years with non-small cell lung cancer. The CDR3 runs from the conserved cysteine through the conserved F or W. A D gene is named only where the DNA matches it firmly. Some rows have no size entry. The others give once, few or many, or a class for an expanded clone.

clone size	V gene	D gene	J gene	CDR3 DNA	CDR3 protein
NA	TRBV6-5	NA	TRBJ1-2	TGTGCCAGCAGTACAATGGGGGGAGGACTATATGGCTACACCTTC	CASSTMGGGLYGYTF
NA	TRBV4-1	TRBD1	TRBJ1-4	TGCGCCAGCAGCGTTCAAGGGACAGGGAGAGAAAAACTGTTTTTT	CASSVQGTGREKLFF
NA	TRBV19	NA	TRBJ2-1	TGTGCCAGTAGTCGCGGACTCCAAAATGAGCAGTTCTTC	CASSRGLQNEQFF
few	TRBV18	TRBD2	TRBJ2-7	TGTGCCAGCTCACAACTTGGGACTAGCGGGAGTGGGGAGCAGTACTTC	CASSQLGTSGSGEQYF
NA	TRBV5-1	TRBD2	TRBJ2-3	TGCGCCAGCAGCTTGGCTAGCGGGAGTGCAGATACGCAGTATTTT	CASSLASGSADTQYF
NA	TRBV6-1	NA	TRBJ1-1	TGTGCCAGCAGTGAAAGCCGGCGGGGGAACACTGAAGCTTTCTTT	CASSESRRGNTEAFF
once	TRBV29-1	NA	TRBJ1-4	TGCAGCGGCGGGACGTCGAATGAAAAACTGTTTTTT	CSGGTSNEKLFF
NA	TRBV19	NA	TRBJ2-1	TGTGCCAGTAGTATTCGAGGGGGGAGGGTTGACAATGAGCAGTTCTTC	CASSIRGGRVDNEQFF
NA	TRBV28	TRBD1	TRBJ1-2	TGTGCCAGCAGTTTGTACCACAGGGGGCAAGGTGGCTACACCTTC	CASSLYHRGQGGYTF
NA	TRBV27	TRBD1	TRBJ1-2	TGTGCCAGCAGCGAGTTTTTTCCCGGGACAGGGCCCGGGAAGGCTTATGGCTACACCTTC	CASSEFFPGTGPGKAYGYTF
NA	TRBV5-1	NA	TRBJ1-1	TGCGCCAGCAGCAGGGTTGGAAACACTGAAGCTTTCTTT	CASSRVGNTEAFF
NA	TRBV6-6	TRBD1	TRBJ2-7	TGTGCCAGCAGTTACTCGATTGGACAGGGCACCTACGAGCAGTACTTC	CASSYSIGQGTYEQYF
NA	TRBV5-1	NA	TRBJ1-3	TGCGCCAGCAGCTTGGGGACCCCAAGGAGCGTCGACACCATATATTTT	CASSLGTPRSVDTIYF
NA	TRBV5-1	NA	TRBJ2-7	TGCGCCAGCAGCTTACAGGGCTACGAGCAGTACTTC	CASSLQGYEQYF
NA	TRBV11-3	TRBD1	TRBJ2-7	TGTGCCAGCAGCGAAGACAGGGCCTACGAGCAGTACTTC	CASSEDRAYEQYF
NA	TRBV4-1	TRBD2	TRBJ2-5	TGCGCCAGCAGCCAAGATCCGAGCGGGATAAGGGAGACCCAGTACTTC	CASSQDPSGIRETQYF
NA	TRBV11-3	NA	TRBJ2-1	TGTGCCAGCAGCTTCGACGGGGAGAACAATGAGCAGTTCTTC	CASSFDGENNEQFF
once	TRBV29-1	NA	TRBJ1-6	TGCAGCGTTGATCGTGCTTTTTCACCCCTCCACTTT	CSVDRAFSPLHF
NA	TRBV29-1	NA	TRBJ2-1	TGCAGCGTTGCAAGCCACTACCTAAACAATGAGCAGTTCTTC	CSVASHYLNNEQFF
NA	TRBV6-1	TRBD2	TRBJ2-7	TGTGCCAGCAGCGCGCCTAGCGGGAGCTACGAGCAGTACTTC	CASSAPSGSYEQYF
NA	TRBV4-2	NA	TRBJ1-2	TGTGCCAGCAGCCAAGAGACCGGTAGCTATAAGAGTGGCTACACCTTC	CASSQETGSYKSGYTF
few	TRBV6-1	NA	TRBJ1-3	TGTGCCAGCAGTGAGGGCAGGTCCATATATTTT	CASSEGRSIYF
NA	TRBV5-4	NA	TRBJ2-5	TGTGCCAGCAGCCGACAGGACCGTCAAGAGACCCAGTACTTC	CASSRQDRQETQYF
NA	TRBV10-3	NA	TRBJ2-5	TGTGCCATCCAAGAAGGGTTCTCGGGCGAGACCCAGTACTTC	CAIQEGFSGETQYF
NA	TRBV6-4	NA	TRBJ1-4	TGTGCCAGCAGCCACCCGGGTATCCGCAGCGGTAATGAAAAACTGTTTTTT	CASSHPGIRSGNEKLFF
few	TRBV6-5	NA	TRBJ2-7	TGTGCCAGCAGTTTGTCTGGGAACGAGCAGTACTTC	CASSLSGNEQYF
few	TRBV15	NA	TRBJ1-3	TGTGCCACCAGCAGAGCGCCCAGGGCAGAAAACACCATATATTTT	CATSRAPRAENTIYF
NA	TRBV15	TRBD2	TRBJ2-3	TGTGCCACCAGCCTAGCGGGAGGGCGGGGGACAGATACGCAGTATTTT	CATSLAGGRGTDTQYF
NA	TRBV9	NA	TRBJ2-1	TGTGCCAGCACCGTCTCTGGCGGGGTTTACAATGAGCAGTTCTTC	CASTVSGGVYNEQFF
NA	TRBV11-2	TRBD1	TRBJ2-1	TGTGCCAGCAGCTTCGACAGGACAGGTTTCGAGCAGTTCTTC	CASSFDRTGFEQFF
NA	TRBV19	NA	TRBJ2-1	TGTGCCAGTAGTCCGGACTTGGGGAATGAGCAGTTCTTC	CASSPDLGNEQFF
NA	TRBV19	NA	TRBJ2-4	TGTGCCAGTACGGTCCCAGCCAAAAACATTCAGTACTTC	CASTVPAKNIQYF
once	TRBV29-1	TRBD2	TRBJ2-3	TGCAGCGCCGGGACTAGCGGGTCCGTCACAGATACGCAGTATTTT	CSAGTSGSVTDTQYF
NA	TRBV30	TRBD2	TRBJ2-5	TGTGCCTGGAACAGGCTAGCGGGACTGGCCCAGTACTTC	CAWNRLAGLAQYF
NA	TRBV5-4	TRBD1	TRBJ1-2	TGTGCCAGCAGCTCCTCAATGGGACAGGGAGGGTATGGCTACACCTTC	CASSSSMGQGGYGYTF
NA	TRBV28	NA	TRBJ1-1	TGTGCCAGCAGTTTAGGACAGACTGAAGCTTTCTTT	CASSLGQTEAFF
NA	TRBV5-1	TRBD2	TRBJ2-1	TGCGCCAGCAGCCCGGCGGGGACTAGCAATGAGCAGTTCTTC	CASSPAGTSNEQFF
few	TRBV7-2	NA	TRBJ2-7	TGTGCCAGCAGCTTAGGCGGCTCGTACTACGAGCAGTACTTC	CASSLGGSYYEQYF
NA	TRBV30	NA	TRBJ2-5	TGTGCCTGGAGCCCCGGTTTTAGCGATTCCCAAGAGACCCAGTACTTC	CAWSPGFSDSQETQYF